The present T cell receptor beta chain was sequenced within a study of breast tumors, draining lymph nodes, adjacent tissues. Study conclusions and caveats: Tumor TCR diversity was below lymph nodes but above nontumor tissue. Findings are consistent with lymph node origin and intratumoral expansion of most tumor T cells. The lymph node origin of tumor T cells was framed as consistent with a hypothesis, not demonstrated.

With regard to this clonotype: The target antigen is unknown. The junction differs from germline at one of its ends, possibly a read error.

Each CDR3 protein gets one entry after TCRdb re-called the multiplex PCR reads with MiXCR. The sample records 170,000 or so distinct CDR3 sequences, 30% to 35% being singletons. This CDR3 is built from 15 residues. Germline CDR1 reads SGHRS; CDR2 reads YFSETQ. Samples came from axillary lymph nodes draining the breast cancer. The sample was axillary lymph node tissue. The chain links TRBV5-1 to TRBJ2-1; possibly TRBD2 for D (5 bases). The TCR was taken from a female donor with breast cancer. Some clones in this sample may be carry-over from other donors' samples. The CDR3 protein is CASSLSGSSYNERFF. The CDR3 region has the DNA TGCGCCAGCAGCTTGTCGGGGAGCTCCTACAATGAGCGGTTCTTC.